One and the same sample provided the 22 T cell receptor beta chains below, sequenced in a study of neurological immune-mediated disorders. TCRdb re-analysed the 5' RACE reads in MiXCR, keeping a single row per CDR3 protein. The table has about 33,000 distinct CDR3 sequences, less than 1.6% seen once. Sequenced input: PBMCs. These receptors originate from a woman in her 30s with multiple sclerosis.

This clonotype was observed many times. This chain's CDR3 is CSARQSTEAFF. As DNA, the CDR3 is TGCAGTGCTAGGCAGAGCACTGAAGCTTTCTTT. The chain employs TRBV20-1 and TRBJ1-1; D is unresolved. Trimming shortened V by 3 bases and J by 4 bases, and 6 bases separated the two germline ends. The CDR3 extends over 11 amino acids. Germline V gene sequence: CDR1 DFQATT, CDR2 SNEGSKA (reference sequence).

This clonotype was picked up many times. The V call is TRBV3-1, the J call TRBJ1-5, with D perhaps TRBD1 (5 bases). The CDR3 contains 14 residues. V was trimmed by 4 bases and J by 4 bases, leaving 11 bases between them. Germline CDR1 reads LGHDT; CDR2 reads YNNKEL (reference sequence). CDR3 nucleotide sequence: TGTGCCAGCAGCCGGGATAAGGGGAATCAGCCCCAGCATTTT. Protein: CASSRDKGNQPQHF.

This clonotype was found many times. The V call is TRBV14, the J call TRBJ2-2; D is uncertain. The CDR3 totals 14 residues. CDR1 SGHDN and CDR2 FVKESK come from the germline V gene. Trimming shortened V by 0 bases and J by 4 bases, and 6 bases separated the two germline ends. CDR3 amino acids: CASSQDLGTGELFF. The CDR3 nucleotides are TGTGCCAGCAGCCAAGATCTTGGCACCGGGGAGCTGTTTTTT. Filled out from reference TRBV14 and TRBJ2-2, the complete variable domain reads EAGVTQFPSHSVIEKGQTVTLRCDPISGHDNLYWYRRVMGKEIKFLLHFVKESKQDESGMPNNRFLAERTGGTYSTLKVQPAELEDSGVYFCASSQDLGTGELFFGEGSRLTVL.

This clonotype was seen repeatedly, ten times or more. The J gene is TRBJ2-4, the V gene TRBV5-1; no clear D gene. Germline V CDR1 and CDR2: SGHRS, YFSETQ. The CDR3 is 16 residues long. With 4 bases removed from V and 0 bases from J, the gap between germline ends came to 14 bases. The CDR3 DNA reads as TGCGCCAGCAGCCTTCGCACGGGTTTAGCCAAAAACATTCAGTACTTC. Translating gives CASSLRTGLAKNIQYF.

At least ten counts were recorded for this clonotype. The chain couples TRBV5-1 to TRBJ2-1; unclear D gene. Germline loops: CDR1 SGHRS, CDR2 YFSETQ. The CDR3 consists of 15 residues. Deletions cut 3 bases from V and 0 bases from J, with 10 bases between. CDR3 loop: CASSSWYGSYNEQFF. CDR3 in DNA: TGCGCCAGCAGCTCCTGGTATGGCTCCTACAATGAGCAGTTCTTC.

This clonotype was observed many times. This sequence joins TRBV12-3 or TRBV12-4 and TRBJ2-7; D may match TRBD1 or TRBD2 (5 bases each). The CDR3 is 14 amino acids. Trimming pared 6 bases from V and 7 bases from J, leaving 19 bases between. The CDR3 here is CASSSGTGPREQYF. The CDR3 DNA reads as TGTGCCAGCAGCTCCGGGACGGGACCACGGGAGCAGTACTTC.

This clonotype was observed many times. The V gene is TRBV6-6, the J gene TRBJ2-5; D is perhaps TRBD2 (5 bases). The CDR3 is 15 residues long. The V end lost 6 bases, the J end lost 1 base, and 15 bases lay between the germline ends. Germline V gives CDR1 MNHNY, CDR2 SVGAGI (reference sequence). The CDR3 here is CASSRPNGVQETQYF. The DNA for the CDR3 is TGTGCCAGCAGCCGGCCCAACGGGGTCCAAGAGACCCAGTACTTC.

This clonotype was recorded at least ten times. J is TRBJ2-5 and V is TRBV6-5, with 10 bases identical to TRBD2. The CDR3 loop spans 15 amino acids. Germline CDR1 reads MNHEY; CDR2 reads SVGAGI. Trimming cost V 7 bases and J 1 base; bases outside gene matches: 6. The CDR3 here is CASTLRLAGQETQYF. Here the CDR3 DNA reads TGTGCCAGCACCCTCCGACTAGCGGGCCAAGAGACCCAGTACTTC.

This clonotype was seen many times. V gene TRBV7-6 combines with J gene TRBJ2-5; 10 nucleotides match TRBD2. The CDR3 contains 18 residues. V shed 1 base and J 0 bases; nucleotides not matched to a gene: 8. Germline V gene sequence: CDR1 SGHVS, CDR2 FNYEAQ. The CDR3 sequence is CASSLEGGLARYQETQYF. In DNA, the CDR3 is TGTGCCAGCAGCTTAGAGGGGGGACTAGCGCGGTACCAAGAGACCCAGTACTTC.

Many counts were recorded for this clonotype. The chain employs TRBV18 and TRBJ1-6; 7 bases line up with TRBD1. Germline values: CDR1 KGHSH, CDR2 LQKENI. The CDR3 spans 14 residues. The V segment lost 6 bases and the J segment 7 bases; nucleotides outside the gene matches: 6. This CDR3 is CASSQDRRNSPLHF. The DNA for the CDR3 is TGTGCCAGCTCTCAGGACAGGCGGAATTCACCCCTCCACTTT.

This clonotype has ten or more counts. This chain uses TRBV5-1 with TRBJ2-1; 7 nucleotides line up with TRBD2. Per the germline V gene, CDR1 is SGHRS and CDR2 is YFSETQ. V shed 3 bases, J shed 7 bases, and the junction held 4 bases outside the gene matches. CDR3 length: 13 residues. DNA of the CDR3: TGCGCCAGCAGCTCTGGGACTATTAATGAGCAGTTCTTC. Protein: CASSSGTINEQFF.

This clonotype was recorded at least ten times. This rearrangement joins TRBV10-3 to TRBJ2-5; TRBD2 aligns across 11 bases. The CDR3 is 12 residues long. Germline CDR1 and CDR2: ENHRY and SYGVKD. With V trimmed by 10 bases and J by 4 bases, 2 bases remained unmatched. This chain's CDR3 is CATSGGRETQYF. CDR3 DNA: TGTGCCACTAGCGGGGGGCGAGAGACCCAGTACTTC.

This clonotype was seen repeatedly, ten times or more. The genes are TRBV4-3 and TRBJ1-1; TRBD1 is a possible D gene (5 bases). Germline-derived CDR1 and CDR2 are LGHNA and YSLEER. V was shortened by 0 bases and J by 5 bases, with 13 bases between the two germline ends. This CDR3 is 15 amino acids long. The CDR3 sequence: CASSQDPGSRTEAFF. The CDR3 DNA reads TGCGCCAGCAGCCAAGATCCAGGGTCGAGGACTGAAGCTTTCTTT.

This clonotype occurred many times. The chain joins TRBV2 to TRBJ1-4, with 8 bases aligning to TRBD1. J was trimmed by 8 bases and V by 6 bases; bases with no gene match: 2. The CDR3 runs 12 residues. Germline V gives CDR1 SNHLY, CDR2 FYNNEI. CDR3 DNA sequence: TGTGCCAGCAGGGACAGGGACGAAAAACTGTTTTTT. Its protein product is CASRDRDEKLFF.

This clonotype was recorded at least ten times. DNA for the CDR3: TGTGCCAGCAGCCTGGGGTACGGCCCCGGGGAGCTGTTTTTT. Protein: CASSLGYGPGELFF. The chain carries TRBV4-2 and TRBJ2-2, with D hard to call. Germline V gene lookup returns CDR1 LGHNA and CDR2 YNFKEQ. With 4 bases removed from V and 6 bases from J, the gap between germline ends came to 12 bases. This CDR3 contains 14 residues.

This clonotype was observed at least ten times. V gene TRBV3-1 combines with J gene TRBJ1-1, with D unresolved. Germline CDR1 is LGHDT and CDR2 is YNNKEL (reference sequence). The V and J ends lost 4 bases and 6 bases respectively, with 15 bases between them. This CDR3 comprises 14 residues. The CDR3 loop reads CASSLRALSAEAFF. Here the CDR3 DNA reads TGTGCCAGCAGCCTTAGGGCCCTAAGCGCTGAAGCTTTCTTT.

This clonotype showed up many times. The rearrangement joins TRBV7-9 to TRBJ2-1; 11 bases map to TRBD2. The CDR3 has 15 residues. Per the germline V gene, CDR1 is SEHNR and CDR2 is FQNEAQ (reference sequence). The trim removed 5 bases at V and 7 bases at J, leaving 7 bases unmatched. As DNA, the CDR3 is TGTGCCAGCAGCCCACTAGCGGGGGCCCGTAATGAGCAGTTCTTC. Translation: CASSPLAGARNEQFF.

This clonotype was found many times. This chain joins TRBV29-1 and TRBJ1-2; the D is unclear. Trimming took off 4 bases at V and 7 bases at J, with 10 bases between the two ends. Germline V gene sequence: CDR1 SQVTM, CDR2 ANQGSEA. The CDR3 runs 11 residues. The CDR3 bases are TGCAGCGTTGGGGCGGTTGCTGGCTACACCTTC. Residues: CSVGAVAGYTF.

This clonotype was seen repeatedly, ten times or more. The chain has TRBV9 and TRBJ2-5; 12 nucleotides line up with TRBD2. Germline assignment: CDR1 SGDLS and CDR2 YYNGEE. This CDR3 region has 18 residues. Losses at the gene ends were 4 bases for V and 4 bases for J; bases not matched to a gene: 14. The CDR3 DNA reads as TGTGCCAGCAGCTCACGGGCTAGCGGGGGGGCCGGAGGAGAGACCCAGTACTTC. Encoded protein: CASSSRASGGAGGETQYF.

The table lists this clonotype with many counts. V usage is TRBV12-3 or TRBV12-4 and J usage is TRBJ2-7; 12 bases map to TRBD2. V lost 6 bases, J lost 4 bases, and 4 bases stayed unmatched. The CDR3 totals 14 residues. CDR3 sequence reads: CASRATSGRYEQYF. The CDR3, as DNA: TGTGCCAGCAGGGCGACTAGCGGGAGATACGAGCAGTACTTC.

In its sample, this clonotype was seen many times. This rearrangement joins TRBV12-3 or TRBV12-4 to TRBJ2-7, with D possibly TRBD1 on 6 matching bases. CDR3 length: 14 amino acids. With 3 bases removed from V and 2 bases from J, the gap between germline ends came to 11 bases. In DNA, the CDR3 is TGTGCCAGCAGTTTTGGGCAGGGGCCCTACGAGCAGTACTTC. Its translation: CASSFGQGPYEQYF.

For this clonotype: Possible read error: a much larger clone is one base away. The chain combines TRBV5-5 with TRBJ1-5; D gene uncertain. Germline-derived CDR1 and CDR2 are SGHKS and YYEKEE (reference sequence). CDR3 length equals 13 residues. CDR3 protein: CASSSRVWQPEHF. Here the CDR3 DNA reads TGTGCCAGCAGCTCCCGGGTTTGGCAGCCCGAGCATTTT.